A single sample is the source of the 22 T cell receptor beta chains below, sequenced in a study of neurological immune-mediated disorders. In TCRdb, the 5' RACE reads were re-called with MiXCR into one record per CDR3 protein. The sample has about 59,000 distinct CDR3 sequences; approximately 25% are singletons. Time point: technical triplicate 2. Sequencing input: PBMCs. These receptors were obtained from a man aged 60 to 75 with HTLV-1-associated myelopathy (HAM/TSP).

This clonotype was detected ten times or more. The chain carries TRBV7-8 and TRBJ2-7, with 13 bases fitting TRBD2. There are 21 residues in the CDR3. Trimming cost V 4 bases and J 2 bases; bases outside gene matches: 20. Germline values: CDR1 SGHVS, CDR2 FQNEAQ. The CDR3 protein is CASSSIRFWTSGRRDPYEQYF. CDR3 DNA: TGTGCCAGCAGCTCAATTCGTTTCTGGACTAGCGGGAGAAGGGACCCCTACGAGCAGTACTTC.

This clonotype was counted at least ten times. The rearrangement links TRBV12-3 or TRBV12-4 to TRBJ2-7, with 10 bases matching TRBD1. There are 15 residues in the CDR3. V was pared by 3 bases and J by 3 bases, with 5 bases of the junction left unmatched. The CDR3: CASSFPGQGFYEQYF. The DNA for the CDR3 is TGTGCCAGCAGTTTCCCGGGACAGGGGTTCTACGAGCAGTACTTC.

This clonotype was seen ten or more times. The V gene is TRBV20-1, the J gene TRBJ2-1; no definite D call. Germline V CDR1 and CDR2: DFQATT, SNEGSKA (reference sequence). The germline V and J ends were trimmed by 3 bases and 1 base, with 10 bases remaining between them. The CDR3 runs 14 residues. The CDR3 nucleotides read TGCAGTGCTAGTTTTGCGGTTTCCTACAATGAGCAGTTCTTC. This sequence encodes CSASFAVSYNEQFF.

This clonotype was observed many times. J is TRBJ1-1 and V is TRBV6-5, with unresolved D. The CDR3 has 13 amino acids. The germline gives CDR1 MNHEY, CDR2 SVGAGI. Between the trimmed V and J ends, which lost 4 bases and 0 bases, there was a span of 6 bases. The DNA of the CDR3 is TGTGCCAGCAGTTTGTATGTGAACACTGAAGCTTTCTTT. This sequence encodes CASSLYVNTEAFF.

This chain uses TRBV12-3 or TRBV12-4 with TRBJ2-3, with TRBD2 matching 8 bases. CDR3 length: 14 amino acids. J lost 6 bases, V lost 4 bases, and 6 bases had no gene match. The CDR3 here is CASSWNSGTDTQYF. The CDR3 coding sequence is TGTGCCAGCAGTTGGAATAGCGGGACGGATACGCAGTATTTT.

This rearrangement joins TRBV18 to TRBJ1-6; D possibly corresponds to TRBD1 (6 bases). The CDR3 consists of 15 residues. Germline-derived CDR1 and CDR2 are KGHSH and LQKENI. V was trimmed by 2 bases and J by 5 bases, leaving 10 bases between them. DNA for the CDR3: TGTGCCAGCTCACCAGGCAGGGGAGATAATTCACCCCTCCACTTT. Its protein product is CASSPGRGDNSPLHF.

This rearrangement joins TRBV10-2 to TRBJ2-5, with TRBD2 matching 8 bases. Unmatched junction bases numbered 10, after V lost 5 bases and J lost 5 bases. The germline V gene has CDR1 WSHSY and CDR2 SAAADI. The CDR3 sequence is 15 residues long. The CDR3 coding sequence is TGCGCCAGCAGTTGGGCCCGGCGGGGGGAGGAGACCCAGTACTTC. This translates into CASSWARRGEETQYF.

At least ten counts were recorded for this clonotype. V is TRBV5-1 and J is TRBJ1-2; unclear D gene. The V gene lost 0 bases and the J gene lost 7 bases, with 16 bases spanning the gap. The CDR3 is 15 amino acids. Germline V lookup: CDR1 SGHRS, CDR2 YFSETQ. CDR3 sequence (DNA): TGCGCCAGCAGCTTGGCCGACGGAGGAACCTTTGGCTACACCTTC. As protein: CASSLADGGTFGYTF.

This clonotype has only a few counts. The rearrangement uses TRBV20-1 and TRBJ2-3, with D unclear. V gave up 7 bases and J gave up 2 bases, with 10 bases separating them. The CDR3 is made up of 12 amino acids. Germline lookup yields CDR1 DFQATT and CDR2 SNEGSKA (reference sequence). The CDR3 reads CSGDTSTDTQYF. The CDR3 bases are TGCAGTGGTGACACCTCCACAGATACGCAGTATTTT.

This clonotype was seen ten or more times. The rearrangement links TRBV29-1 to TRBJ1-2, with D perhaps TRBD1 (5 bases). The CDR3 contains 12 residues. Germline V gives CDR1 SQVTM, CDR2 ANQGSEA. Trimming shortened V by 3 bases and J by 7 bases, and 12 bases separated the two germline ends. The CDR3 DNA reads as TGCAGCGTTGATTCAGGGCTCCGTGGCTACACCTTC. Encoded protein: CSVDSGLRGYTF. The full variable domain, with the rest looked up from reference TRBV29-1 and TRBJ1-2, is SAVISQKPSRDICQRGTSLTIQCQVDSQVTMMFWYRQQPGQSLTLIATANQGSEATYESGFVIDKFPISRPNLTFSTLTVSNMSPEDSSIYLCSVDSGLRGYTFGSGTRLTVV.

This clonotype was seen ten or more times. This chain joins TRBV10-3 and TRBJ2-1; 13 bases line up with TRBD2. This CDR3 is 16 amino acids long. With V trimmed by 3 bases and J by 7 bases, 6 bases remained unmatched. Germline V gene sequence: CDR1 ENHRY, CDR2 SYGVKD. CDR3 loop: CAISDAGTSGKNEQFF. CDR3 bases: TGTGCCATCAGTGACGCGGGGACTAGCGGGAAGAATGAGCAGTTCTTC.

CDR3 sequence reads: CSVEKYNEQFF. In nucleotides, the CDR3 is TGCAGCGTTGAAAAGTACAATGAGCAGTTCTTC. V is TRBV29-1 and J is TRBJ2-1; D unresolved. Trimming pared 2 bases from V and 4 bases from J, leaving 3 bases between. Per the germline V gene, CDR1 is SQVTM and CDR2 is ANQGSEA. CDR3 length: 11 residues.

This clonotype appeared many times. The genes are TRBV20-1 and TRBJ2-2, with a possible D match to TRBD2 (5 bases). The CDR3 runs to 15 residues. Germline assignment: CDR1 DFQATT and CDR2 SNEGSKA (reference sequence). With 2 bases removed from V and 5 bases from J, the gap between germline ends came to 15 bases. The chain's CDR3 is CSARRTIGRTGELFF. In nucleotides, the CDR3 is TGCAGTGCTAGAAGAACTATTGGGAGAACCGGGGAGCTGTTTTTT.

This clonotype was detected ten times or more. The J gene is TRBJ1-2, the V gene TRBV5-1; TRBD1 matches 10 bases. This CDR3 region has 14 residues. Trimming cost V 5 bases and J 8 bases; bases outside gene matches: 9. Per the germline V gene, CDR1 is SGHRS and CDR2 is YFSETQ. The chain's CDR3 is CASRISGTGDGYTF. The CDR3 coding sequence is TGCGCCAGCAGAATTTCCGGGACAGGGGACGGCTACACCTTC.

This clonotype appeared a single time. This rearrangement joins TRBV5-4 to TRBJ2-3; 8 bases map to TRBD2. Looked up from germline, CDR1 is SGHNT and CDR2 is YYREEE (reference sequence). The V and J ends lost 2 bases and 3 bases, in that order; junction bases with no gene match: 8. This CDR3 spans 16 amino acids. CDR3 sequence (DNA): TGTGCCAGCAGCTTAGCGGGAGACAGCCCTACAGATACGCAGTATTTT. It translates to CASSLAGDSPTDTQYF.

This clonotype was counted at least ten times. The chain recombines TRBV5-1 with TRBJ1-2; 9 nucleotides agree with TRBD1. The CDR3 spans 16 residues. From germline, CDR1 is SGHRS and CDR2 YFSETQ. The ends lost 4 bases at V and 8 bases at J; junction bases unmatched: 15. The CDR3 loop reads CASSPRDREFGLGYTF. CDR3 bases: TGCGCCAGCAGCCCCCGGGACAGGGAATTCGGCTTGGGCTACACCTTC.

This clonotype was counted many times. The chain links TRBV5-6 to TRBJ1-5, with D possibly matching TRBD1 (5 bases). Trimming pared 4 bases from V and 4 bases from J, leaving 21 bases between. Germline V gene lookup returns CDR1 SGHDT and CDR2 YYEEEE. The CDR3 sequence is 17 residues long. The CDR3 spells CASSPWGRGLGNQPQHF. CDR3 nucleotides: TGTGCCAGCAGCCCCTGGGGTAGGGGTTTGGGGAATCAGCCCCAGCATTTT.

This sequence joins TRBV7-8 and TRBJ2-2; TRBD1 is a possible D gene (6 bases). CDR1 and CDR2 (germline): SGHVS, FQNEAQ. This CDR3 comprises 16 residues. Trimming took off 5 bases at V and 7 bases at J, with 20 bases between the two ends. The DNA for the CDR3 is TGTGCCAGCAGCCGCACAGGGCCCATTGGCGTCGGGGAGCTGTTTTTT. Its protein product is CASSRTGPIGVGELFF.

This clonotype was seen a few times. The chain joins TRBV10-3 to TRBJ1-2, with TRBD1 identical over 9 bases. The V gene's germline CDR1 is ENHRY and CDR2 SYGVKD. With 4 bases clipped from V and 8 bases from J, the junction kept 17 bases outside the gene matches. The CDR3 length is 17 residues. CDR3 region: CAISGSPGQGLIGGYTF. The CDR3 DNA reads as TGTGCCATCAGTGGTTCCCCGGGACAGGGTCTTATAGGCGGCTACACCTTC.

This chain links TRBV12-3 or TRBV12-4 with TRBJ1-1; a possible D gene is TRBD1 (5 bases). V lost 6 bases and J 2 bases, leaving 10 bases between the germline ends. This CDR3 contains 13 residues. CDR3 loop: CASSRGLNTEAFF. Here the CDR3 DNA reads TGTGCCAGCAGCCGGGGCCTAAACACTGAAGCTTTCTTT.

In this sample, this clonotype turned up many times. V usage is TRBV3-1 and J usage is TRBJ2-7; D gene unclear. The CDR3 spans 14 residues. With 3 bases removed from V and 7 bases from J, the gap between germline ends came to 16 bases. The germline V gene has CDR1 LGHDT and CDR2 YNNKEL (reference sequence). CDR3 in DNA: TGTGCCAGCAGCCATCCTGAGGAGCCTCGGGAGCAGTACTTC. Protein: CASSHPEEPREQYF.

This clonotype was found many times. V and J are TRBV6-1 and TRBJ2-7, with D unclear. Germline CDR1 MNHNS, CDR2 SASEGT. The CDR3 is 13 residues long. The V end lost 3 bases, the J end lost 5 bases, and 11 bases lay between the germline ends. CDR3 region: CASSELGFHEQYF. Written as DNA, the CDR3 is TGTGCCAGCAGTGAGTTAGGGTTCCACGAGCAGTACTTC.